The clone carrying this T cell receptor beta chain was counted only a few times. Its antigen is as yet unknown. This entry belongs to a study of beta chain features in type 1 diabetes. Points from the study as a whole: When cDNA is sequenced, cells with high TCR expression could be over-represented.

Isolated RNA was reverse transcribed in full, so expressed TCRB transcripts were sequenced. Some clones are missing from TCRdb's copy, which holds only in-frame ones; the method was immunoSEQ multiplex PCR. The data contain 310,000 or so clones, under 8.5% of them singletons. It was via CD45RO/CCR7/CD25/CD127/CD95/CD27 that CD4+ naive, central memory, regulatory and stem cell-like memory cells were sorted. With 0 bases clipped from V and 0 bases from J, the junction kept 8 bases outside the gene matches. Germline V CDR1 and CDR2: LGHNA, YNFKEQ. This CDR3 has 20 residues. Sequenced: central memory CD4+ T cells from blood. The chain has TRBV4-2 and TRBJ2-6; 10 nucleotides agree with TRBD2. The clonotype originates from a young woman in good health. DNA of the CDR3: TGTGCCAGCAGCCAAGAGCTTATACTAGCGGGATTCTCTGGGGCCAACGTCCTGACTTTC. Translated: CASSQELILAGFSGANVLTF.